The following is a T cell receptor beta chain sequence with its context. No antigen is known for it. The data originate from a study of cytomegalovirus exposure and HLA in healthy donors. About the research overall: The early release's HLA-typed donors yielded tens of millions of unique TCRs.

The PCR employed 60 Vbeta primers together with 13 Jbeta primers. Data came from immunoSEQ multiplex PCR; TCRdb stores just in-frame clones and leaves some out. The repertoire holds about 70,000 clones, with over 50% as singletons. Study results and caveats: V- and J-gene trimming in TCR beta was tied to a missense DCLRE1C variant by an analysis performed later. In the analysis, some V segments, TRBV6-2 and TRBV6-3 included, were excluded as indistinguishable.

Each of the donors was a healthy bone marrow donor. CDR1 LNHDA and CDR2 SQIVND come from the germline V gene (reference sequence). V was pared by 3 bases and J by 4 bases, with 12 bases between. The CDR3 covers 14 residues. The V and J genes are TRBV19 and TRBJ1-1; possible D gene TRBD1, 5 bases. The sequencing sample was made of PBMCs. This TCR derives from a man aged 30-40 years in good health and CMV-seronegative. Here the CDR3 reads CASSISGRVTEAFF. The DNA for the CDR3 is TGTGCCAGTAGTATCTCGGGCAGGGTCACTGAAGCTTTCTTT.